The 5 T cell receptor beta chains below come from one sample, sequenced in a study of siplizumab effects on memory and regulatory T cells (dated by TCRdb to the late 2010s). Receptors were amplified or captured by the immunoSEQ multiplex PCR assay. Sourced from immuneACCESS, this table was stored by TCRdb with only in-frame sequences that have V and J called. A share of the clones is absent; for the studies checked, an unresolved V gene accounts for under half, and the remainder has no known explanation. The sample table contains approximately 82,000 clones; only one count was recorded for 80% to 90% of them. The ten top clones hold 1.5% of the sample. Sequenced input: Tregs sorted from blood. The receptor source for this set is a human donor in good health.

This rearrangement joins TRBV6-5 to TRBJ2-7; 11 bases fit TRBD1. The trim removed 3 bases at V and 7 bases at J, leaving 8 bases unmatched. The germline V gene has CDR1 MNHEY and CDR2 SVGAGI. The CDR3 is 15 amino acids. The DNA for the CDR3 is TGTGCCAGCAGTTATCCCGGACAGGGGGCGAGGGAGCAGTACTTC. Its protein product is CASSYPGQGAREQYF.

This sequence joins TRBV7-9 and TRBJ1-1; D is uncertain. Trimming removed 5 bases from V and 5 bases from J, with 15 bases in between. Germline CDR1 is SEHNR and CDR2 is FQNEAQ (reference sequence). This CDR3 comprises 14 residues. The CDR3 sequence is CASSLPIPGTEAFF. The DNA for the CDR3 is TGTGCCAGCAGCCTACCGATACCGGGGACTGAAGCTTTCTTT.

The chain is built from TRBV7-2 and TRBJ1-2; D is possibly TRBD1 (5 bases). This CDR3 has 15 amino acids. Germline V gene sequence: CDR1 SGHTA, CDR2 FQGNSA. V lost 1 base and J lost 4, with 13 bases in between. The CDR3 DNA reads as TGTGCCAGCAGCTTAGGGATGTGGGGCCTCTATGGCTACACCTTC. This sequence encodes CASSLGMWGLYGYTF.

This chain's CDR3 is CASSFWGDNQPQHF. CDR3 in DNA: TGTGCCAGCAGCTTCTGGGGGGACAATCAGCCCCAGCATTTT. The chain couples TRBV7-2 to TRBJ1-5, with D maybe TRBD1 (5 bases). This CDR3 has 14 residues. Between the trimmed V and J ends, which lost 3 bases and 3 bases, there was a span of 9 bases. Germline V gene sequence: CDR1 SGHTA, CDR2 FQGNSA. The full variable domain, in which reference TRBV7-2 and TRBJ1-5 provide the parts outside the CDR3, is GAGVSQSPSNKVTEKGKDVELRCDPISGHTALYWYRQSLGQGLEFLIYFQGNSAPDKSGLPSDRFSAERTGGSVSTLTIQRTQQEDSAVYLCASSFWGDNQPQHFGDGTRLSIL.

The CDR3 region is CASSPLAGGPYEQYF. Here the CDR3 DNA reads TGCGCCAGCAGCCCCCTAGCGGGGGGGCCCTACGAGCAGTACTTC. The V and J genes are TRBV4-1 and TRBJ2-7; 12 nucleotides agree with TRBD2. Per the germline V gene, CDR1 is MGHRA and CDR2 is YSYEKL. V was pared by 4 bases and J by 2 bases, with 3 bases of the junction left unmatched. The CDR3 is made up of 15 amino acids.